The 6 T cell receptor beta chains listed next were all sequenced from one sample in a study of response to subunit inactivated influenza vaccine (dated by TCRdb to the late 2010s). Libraries were prepared through RT-PCR. The sequencing machine was an Illumina HiSeq 2500. TCRdb reanalyzed the raw reads on its own, using fastp at Q25 for trimming and MiXCR for clone calling, and kept in-frame beta chains. All rows with the same CDR3 protein become a single entry with the most common DNA and genes. The sample has 700,000 to 900,000 distinct CDR3 sequences on record, approximately 22% of them singletons. Roughly 10% of the sample is in the top ten clones. Sample: PBMCs from blood, taken roughly 5 days after vaccination. The receptors originated from a man between 45 and 60 years old who received an inactivated influenza vaccine. Donor details come from another sample of the same person, matched by shared clones.

There are a few counts of this clonotype. J is TRBJ2-1 and V is TRBV6-1, with a possible D match to TRBD2 (6 bases). CDR3 length: 15 amino acids. Per the germline V gene, CDR1 is MNHNS and CDR2 is SASEGT. Trimming took 7 bases from V and 10 from J, leaving 23 bases between them. CDR3 protein: CASNPRAGTNQEQFF. DNA of the CDR3: TGTGCCAGCAACCCTAGGGCGGGAACAAACCAAGAGCAGTTCTTC.

The gene calls are TRBV20-1 and TRBJ2-1; 14 bases are a match to TRBD2. CDR1 is DFQATT and CDR2 is SNEGSKA in the germline V gene (reference sequence). The CDR3 runs to 14 residues. The junction had 9 bases not matched to a gene; V was cut back by 3 bases and J by 14 bases. CDR3 residues: CSARGGLAGGGKFF. In DNA form, the CDR3 reads TGCAGTGCTAGGGGAGGACTAGCGGGGGGCGGAAAGTTCTTC.

The chain joins TRBV7-2 to TRBJ2-1, with D possibly matching TRBD2 (6 bases). Trimming removed 5 bases at V and 2 bases at J, with 22 bases between. Per the germline V gene, CDR1 is SGHTA and CDR2 is FQGNSA. The CDR3 has 18 residues. CDR3 loop: CASSLPTTGVGPYNEQFF. CDR3 bases: TGTGCCAGCAGCCTACCGACAACGGGAGTCGGTCCCTACAATGAGCAGTTCTTC.

This clonotype was seen repeatedly, ten times or more. The rearrangement uses TRBV6-2 or TRBV6-3 and TRBJ2-1; 7 bases align to TRBD1. In germline, CDR1 is MNHEY, CDR2 SVGEGT. This CDR3 has 14 amino acids. Unmatched junction bases numbered 2, after V lost 6 bases and J lost 0 bases. The CDR3: CASRSGGSYNEQFF. The CDR3 DNA sequence: TGTGCCAGCAGGTCAGGGGGCTCCTACAATGAGCAGTTCTTC.

This clonotype was seen more than once but under ten times. This chain joins TRBV29-1 and TRBJ2-7; D unresolved. In germline, CDR1 is SQVTM, CDR2 ANQGSEA. V gave up 5 bases and J gave up 6 bases, with 23 bases separating them. The CDR3 spans 15 residues. DNA of the CDR3: TGCAGCGTTCACGACCCCCCACCCCCAATGGCCGAGCAGTACTTC. Translation: CSVHDPPPPMAEQYF.

Points on this clonotype: One end of the junction is discordant with germline, which a read error may explain. The chain carries TRBV3-1 and TRBJ1-1, with TRBD1 matching over 11 bases. The CDR3 loop spans 13 amino acids. CDR1 is LGHDT and CDR2 is YNNKEL in the germline V gene (reference sequence). The CDR3 is CASGTGGGTEVFF. CDR3 DNA: TGTGCCAGCGGGACAGGGGGTGGGACTGAAGTTTTCTTT.